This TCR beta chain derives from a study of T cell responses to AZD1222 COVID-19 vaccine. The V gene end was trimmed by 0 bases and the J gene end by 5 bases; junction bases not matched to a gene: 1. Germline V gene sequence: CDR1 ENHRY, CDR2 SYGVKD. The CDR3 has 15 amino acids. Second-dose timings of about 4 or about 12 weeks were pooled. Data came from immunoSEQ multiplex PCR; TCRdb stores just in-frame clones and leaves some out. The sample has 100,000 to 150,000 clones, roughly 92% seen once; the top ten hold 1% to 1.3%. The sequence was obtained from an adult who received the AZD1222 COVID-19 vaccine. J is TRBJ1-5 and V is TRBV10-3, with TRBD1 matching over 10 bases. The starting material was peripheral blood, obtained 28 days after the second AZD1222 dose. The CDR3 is CAISESGQGHQPQHF. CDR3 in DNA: TGTGCCATCAGTGAGTCGGGACAGGGGCATCAGCCCCAGCATTTT.